This record concerns one T cell receptor beta chain sequence. This record comes from a study of shared clonotypes between healthy human individuals. Profiling relied on immunoSEQ multiplex PCR, and the TCRdb table lists in-frame clones only, not all of them. The table lists hundreds of thousands of clones, around 90% of them singletons. Germline V gene sequence: CDR1 LNHDA, CDR2 SQIVND (reference sequence). The CDR3 has 16 amino acids. Trimming left V 4 bases short and J 4 bases short, with 19 bases between. Naivety among CD8 cells was defined by CD45RO negativity and positive CCR7 selection, thereby excluding terminally differentiated effector memory CD45RA+ cells.

This receptor was obtained from a man aged 25-45 years in good health. Sequencing was carried out using naive CD8+ T cells sorted from blood. V gene TRBV19 combines with J gene TRBJ1-1; perhaps TRBD1 as D (5 bases). The CDR3 spells CASSSRVVGTPTEAFF. The CDR3, as DNA: TGTGCCAGTAGTAGCAGGGTAGTGGGTACTCCCACTGAAGCTTTCTTT.